This TCR beta chain emerged from a study of T cells in tuberculosis (dated by TCRdb to 2016 to 2019). The study in broad terms: In the study, CD1B tetramers and high-throughput TCR immunosequencing were combined to characterize T cells specific for the mycobacterial lipid antigen glucose monomycolate (GMM). A South African clinical cohort compared IGRA-negative adolescents, IGRA-positive adolescents with latent tuberculosis and adults with active tuberculosis, more than 9 per group.

General study outcomes and caveats: Smaller mean NN-distances to GMM-specific TCRs were observed in active tuberculosis TCR-alpha repertoires than in IGRA-negative controls, suggesting clonal expansion of GMM-specific TCRs. An accuracy of under 90% (AUROC more than 0.8) was reached by a classifier using the diverse GMM-specific repertoire, compared with around 70% accuracy when GEM motif frequencies were used. Shorter CDR3-alpha lengths in active tuberculosis patients partly drove the smaller NN-distances, and the TCR-beta difference was not statistically significant. Clinical samples were chosen by availability of cryopreserved specimens, and active tuberculosis cases were adults while controls were adolescents.

About this clone: No antigen is known for it. No per-base quality is available; no much larger clone lies one base away.

At study entry, adolescents were screened for latent tuberculosis infection using a tuberculin skin test and the QuantiFERON-TB GOLD In-Tube IGRA. Immunosequencing of unsorted cryopreserved PBMC covered, on average, about 91,000 T cells per clinical donor. Eleven high schools in the Worcester region of the Western Cape, South Africa, served as enrollment sites for adolescents aged 12 to 18 years. Ten or so adolescents infected with M. tuberculosis and roughly 10 uninfected adolescents were chosen and matched for age and sex. Adolescent PBMC were isolated from freshly drawn heparinized blood by density centrifugation and cryopreserved. The immunoSEQ multiplex PCR assay was used to generate TCR libraries, with TCR-beta and/or TCR-alpha/delta assays applied to each sample. The amplified TCR libraries were sequenced using the Illumina high-throughput platform. Regarding the original processing steps: Clustering and dimensionality reduction were performed using pairwise TCRdist distances among GMM-specific receptors from ex vivo sorted or in vitro expanded T cells. Each clinical repertoire was scored by mean NN-distance, the average TCRdist to the nearest 10% of tetramer-positive reference sequences. To compute GEM TCR motif frequency, the fraction of unique TCRs matching known GEM sequences by V/J usage and CDR3 length was calculated. Linear discriminant analysis with leave-one-out cross-validation, implemented in scikit-learn, was used to classify active tuberculosis. TCRdb took this table from immuneACCESS and kept in-frame rearrangements with V and J called. Such tables lack part of the clones; where checked against another copy, unresolved V genes explain under half of the gap, and the rest is unexplained. The V and J calls and clone size were taken over from that table, and D and trimming were inferred from the DNA. The sample table lists approximately 30,000 clones, about nine tenths of them with a count of one. The biggest ten clones account for around 2.2% of the sample.

Its CDR3 holds 15 amino acids, cysteine through phenylalanine. The sequence is cut down to CDR3 DNA, 45 bases in frame from base 1. From a lookup of the germline V gene, CDR1 and CDR2 are SGHDT and YYEEEE. Relative to germline, V is 0 bases shorter and J is 2 bases shorter, with 11 bases between their ends. Sequenced sample: PBMCs. This TCR came from a donor between 10 and 35 years old with latent tuberculosis or without tuberculosis infection. Recombination linked TRBV5-6 to TRBJ2-5, with a weak D call of TRBD1 (5 bases match). For the CDR3, the sequence is CASSLEQGLQETQYF. The sequence in DNA is TGTGCCAGCAGCTTGGAGCAGGGTTTACAAGAGACCCAGTACTTC.